A selection of T cell receptor beta chains follows, all from one sample in a study of control samples from healthy donors and cancer patients. Profiled with immunoSEQ multiplex PCR; TCRdb holds only in-frame clones, not every one. The data show about 95,000 clones, with 80% to 95% seen just once and around 0.92% held by the top ten. Source material: blood. All receptors come from a woman aged 25-40 years in good health. Each CDR3 is given with its conserved first and last residue. D genes are given only for firm matches. Some rows have no size entry. The others give once, few or many, or a class for an expanded clone.

d_gene: .
j_gene: TRBJ2-1
len: 13
abundance: .
v_gene: TRBV19
CDR3aa: CASSIVIGAEQFF
CDR3nt: TGTGCCAGTAGTATTGTAATAGGAGCTGAGCAGTTCTTC

d_gene: TRBD1
j_gene: TRBJ1-6
len: 12
abundance: .
v_gene: TRBV11-2
CDR3aa: CASSLGQGPLHF
CDR3nt: TGTGCCAGCAGCTTAGGACAGGGACCCCTCCACTTT

d_gene: TRBD1
j_gene: TRBJ2-7
len: 13
abundance: .
v_gene: TRBV29-1
CDR3aa: CSVSRTGFYEQYF
CDR3nt: TGCAGCGTTTCTAGGACAGGGTTCTACGAGCAGTACTTC

d_gene: .
j_gene: TRBJ1-1
len: 14
abundance: .
v_gene: TRBV19
CDR3aa: CASEPGRGNTEAFF
CDR3nt: TGTGCCAGCGAACCGGGGCGCGGGAACACTGAAGCTTTCTTT

d_gene: .
j_gene: TRBJ1-1
len: 13
abundance: .
v_gene: TRBV2
CDR3aa: CASSGQRNTEAFF
CDR3nt: TGTGCCAGCAGTGGGCAGAGGAACACTGAAGCTTTCTTT

d_gene: .
j_gene: TRBJ1-3
len: 14
abundance: .
v_gene: TRBV30
CDR3aa: CAWEGPGPGNTIYF
CDR3nt: TGTGCCTGGGAGGGGCCCGGGCCAGGGAACACCATATATTTT

d_gene: .
j_gene: TRBJ1-2
len: 15
abundance: once
v_gene: TRBV27
CDR3aa: CASSLKSRAGSGYTF
CDR3nt: TGTGCCAGCAGTTTAAAAAGTCGGGCAGGGAGCGGCTACACCTTC

d_gene: .
j_gene: TRBJ1-2
len: 12
abundance: .
v_gene: TRBV12-3/TRBV12-4
CDR3aa: CASSRSTYGYTF
CDR3nt: TGTGCCAGCAGTCGAAGCACCTATGGCTACACCTTC

d_gene: .
j_gene: TRBJ2-2
len: 11
abundance: .
v_gene: TRBV6-5
CDR3aa: CTSSKTGELFF
CDR3nt: TGTACCAGCAGTAAAACCGGGGAGCTGTTTTTT

d_gene: .
j_gene: TRBJ2-2
len: 12
abundance: .
v_gene: TRBV2
CDR3aa: CASSVSAGELFF
CDR3nt: TGTGCCAGCAGTGTGAGCGCCGGGGAGCTGTTTTTT